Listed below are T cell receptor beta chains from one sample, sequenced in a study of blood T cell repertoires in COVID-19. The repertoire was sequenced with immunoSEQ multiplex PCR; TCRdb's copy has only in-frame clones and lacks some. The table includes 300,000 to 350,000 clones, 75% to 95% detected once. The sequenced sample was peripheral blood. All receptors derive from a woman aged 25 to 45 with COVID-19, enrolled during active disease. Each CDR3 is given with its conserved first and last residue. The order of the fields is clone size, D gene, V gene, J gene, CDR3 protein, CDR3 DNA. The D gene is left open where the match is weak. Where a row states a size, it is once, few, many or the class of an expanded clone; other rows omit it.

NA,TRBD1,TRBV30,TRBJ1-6,CAWRGTGGASPLHF,TGTGCCTGGAGGGGGACAGGGGGTGCTTCACCCCTCCACTTT
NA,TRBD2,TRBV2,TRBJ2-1,CASRAGSGRSHEQFF,TGTGCCAGCAGAGCCGGTAGCGGGAGGTCGCATGAGCAGTTCTTC
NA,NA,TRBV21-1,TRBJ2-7,CASSIGQGARYEQYF,TGTGCCAGCAGCATAGGACAGGGGGCTCGGTACGAGCAGTACTTC
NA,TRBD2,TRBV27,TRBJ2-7,CASSLGGRAGQYF,TGTGCCAGCAGTTTAGGCGGGAGGGCCGGGCAGTACTTC
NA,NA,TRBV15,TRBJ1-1,CATSRDLGGFTEAFF,TGTGCCACCAGCAGAGATCTCGGGGGATTCACTGAAGCTTTCTTT
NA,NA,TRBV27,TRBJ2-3,CASSLPGVETDTQYF,TGTGCCAGCAGTTTACCAGGGGTGGAGACAGATACGCAGTATTTT
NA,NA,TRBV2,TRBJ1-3,CASREMTENTIYF,TGTGCCAGCCGGGAGATGACAGAAAACACCATATATTTT
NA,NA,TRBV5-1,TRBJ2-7,CASSLVSGRGPIYEQYF,TGCGCCAGCAGCTTGGTTAGCGGTAGGGGCCCAATCTACGAGCAGTACTTC
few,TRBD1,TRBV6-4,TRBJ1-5,CASQGGISNQPQHF,TGTGCCTCCCAGGGGGGTATTAGCAATCAGCCCCAGCATTTT
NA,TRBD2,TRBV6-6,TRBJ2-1,CASSDSGFEQFF,TGTGCCAGCAGTGATAGCGGGTTCGAGCAGTTCTTC
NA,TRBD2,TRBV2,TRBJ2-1,CASSETSGRANEQFF,TGTGCCAGCAGTGAGACTAGCGGGAGGGCCAATGAGCAGTTCTTC
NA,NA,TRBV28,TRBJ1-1,CASSPIPQGTEAFF,TGTGCCAGCAGCCCAATTCCACAGGGCACTGAAGCTTTCTTT
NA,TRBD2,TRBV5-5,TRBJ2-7,CASSIQPSGGSYEQYF,TGTGCCAGCAGCATCCAACCTTCGGGCGGGAGCTACGAGCAGTACTTC
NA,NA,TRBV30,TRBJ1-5,CAWGQYNQPQHF,TGTGCCTGGGGACAGTACAATCAGCCCCAGCATTTT
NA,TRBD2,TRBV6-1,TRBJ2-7,CASSEASGSSYEQYF,TGTGCCAGCAGTGAAGCTAGCGGGAGCTCCTACGAGCAGTACTTC
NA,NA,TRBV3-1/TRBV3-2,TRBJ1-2,CASSQDPRSSGYTF,TGTGCCAGCAGCCAAGATCCCAGGTCTTCGGGCTACACCTTC
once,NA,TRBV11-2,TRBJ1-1,CASSLVGQMNTEAFF,TGTGCCAGCAGCTTAGTAGGACAGATGAACACTGAAGCTTTCTTT
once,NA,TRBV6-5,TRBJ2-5,CASSYSGGEETQYF,TGTGCCAGCAGTTACTCTGGCGGGGAAGAGACCCAGTACTTC
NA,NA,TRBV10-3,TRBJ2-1,CAISAEVVVIDEQFF,TGTGCCATCAGTGCAGAGGTAGTAGTTATCGATGAGCAGTTCTTC
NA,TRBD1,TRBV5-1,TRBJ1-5,CASSPGQGAGNQPQHF,TGCGCCAGCAGCCCTGGACAGGGGGCAGGCAATCAGCCCCAGCATTTT
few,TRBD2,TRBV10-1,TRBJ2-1,CASSESPSGSNEQFF,TGCGCCAGCAGTGAGTCTCCTAGCGGGAGTAATGAGCAGTTCTTC
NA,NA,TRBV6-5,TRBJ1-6,CASTLARADSPLHF,TGTGCCAGCACCCTAGCCCGAGCAGATTCACCCCTCCACTTT
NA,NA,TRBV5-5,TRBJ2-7,CASSLRSYEQYF,TGTGCCAGCAGCTTGCGCAGCTACGAGCAGTACTTC
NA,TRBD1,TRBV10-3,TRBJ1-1,CAIGVQGPNTEAFF,TGTGCCATCGGGGTACAGGGGCCGAACACTGAAGCTTTCTTT
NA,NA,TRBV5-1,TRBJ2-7,CASSEDLYEQYF,TGCGCCAGCAGCGAAGACTTATACGAGCAGTACTTC
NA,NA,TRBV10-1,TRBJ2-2,CASDHREEGGELFF,TGCGCCAGTGACCACAGGGAAGAGGGCGGGGAGCTGTTTTTT
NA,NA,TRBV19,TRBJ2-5,CASSIGRGKGETQYF,TGTGCCAGTAGTATTGGTCGAGGGAAGGGAGAGACCCAGTACTTC
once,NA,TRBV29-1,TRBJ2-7,CSVGATTSSYEQYF,TGCAGCGTTGGGGCTACGACATCCTCCTACGAGCAGTACTTC
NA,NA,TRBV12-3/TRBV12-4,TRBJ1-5,CASSFADNQPQHF,TGTGCCAGCAGTTTTGCAGATAATCAGCCCCAGCATTTT
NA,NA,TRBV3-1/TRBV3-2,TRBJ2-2,CASSHLGEEGGELFF,TGTGCCAGCAGCCATTTGGGAGAAGAGGGCGGGGAGCTGTTTTTT
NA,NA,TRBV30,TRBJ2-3,CAWSATASTDTQYF,TGTGCCTGGAGTGCGACAGCTAGCACAGATACGCAGTATTTT
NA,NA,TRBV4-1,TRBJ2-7,CASSQGVYTYEQYF,TGCGCCAGCAGCCAAGGCGTCTATACCTACGAGCAGTACTTC
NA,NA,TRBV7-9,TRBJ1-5,CASSQAWDSNQPQHF,TGTGCCAGCAGTCAAGCTTGGGACTCCAATCAGCCCCAGCATTTT
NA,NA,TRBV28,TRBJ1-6,CASSASQEGGSPLHF,TGTGCCAGCAGTGCCTCACAGGAGGGAGGATCACCCCTCCACTTT
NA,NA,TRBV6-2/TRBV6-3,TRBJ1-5,CASSPPYQAQHF,TGTGCCAGCAGCCCTCCCTATCAAGCCCAGCATTTT
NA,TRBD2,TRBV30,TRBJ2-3,CAWSRWEGILSTQYF,TGTGCCTGGAGTAGGTGGGAGGGCATATTATCTACGCAGTATTTT
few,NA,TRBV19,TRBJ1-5,CASSIVRFDQPQHF,TGTGCCAGTAGTATAGTCAGATTCGATCAGCCCCAGCATTTT
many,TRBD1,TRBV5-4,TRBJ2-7,CASSYTRDSYEQYF,TGTGCCAGCAGCTATACCCGGGACAGCTACGAGCAGTACTTC
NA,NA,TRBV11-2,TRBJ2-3,CASSLRLATSTDTQYF,TGTGCCAGCAGCTTAAGGCTAGCGACTAGCACAGATACGCAGTATTTT
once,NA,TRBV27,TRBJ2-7,CASSSGPYEQYF,TGTGCCAGCAGTTCCGGTCCCTACGAGCAGTACTTC
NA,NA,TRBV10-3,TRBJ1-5,CAISEDQGYQPQHF,TGTGCCATCAGTGAGGACCAGGGTTATCAGCCCCAGCATTTT
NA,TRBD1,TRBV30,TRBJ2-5,CAWDRGEETQYF,TGTGCCTGGGACAGGGGTGAAGAGACCCAGTACTTC
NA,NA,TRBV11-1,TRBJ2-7,CASSPMGGVDEQYF,TGTGCCAGCAGCCCGATGGGGGGAGTAGACGAGCAGTACTTC
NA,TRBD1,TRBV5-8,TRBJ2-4,CASRDRGRLAKNIQYF,TGTGCCAGCAGAGACAGGGGGCGCCTGGCCAAAAACATTCAGTACTTC
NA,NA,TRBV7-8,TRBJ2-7,CASSLAIGTGTYEQYF,TGTGCCAGCAGCTTAGCGATCGGGACTGGGACCTACGAGCAGTACTTC
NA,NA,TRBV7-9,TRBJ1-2,CASSPTGDYGYTF,TGTGCCAGCAGCCCCACGGGAGACTATGGCTACACCTTC
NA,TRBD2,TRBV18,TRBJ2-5,CASSPGLGEETQYF,TGTGCCAGCTCACCCGGACTAGGGGAAGAGACCCAGTACTTC
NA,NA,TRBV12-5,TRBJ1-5,CASGPRTDLSNQPQHF,TGTGCTAGTGGTCCAAGGACAGACCTTAGCAATCAGCCCCAGCATTTT